This passage covers 32 T cell receptor beta chains from one sample sequenced in a study of metastatic and nonmetastatic thyroid tumors. Prior to thyroid surgery, none of the patients had received any treatment. TCRdb re-analyzed the PCR reads using MiXCR. The profile covers 20,000 to 30,000 clones, with under 15% appearing a single time and approximately 4.9% taken by the ten largest. Input material: blood. These receptors all come from a female donor with papillary thyroid cancer or a benign thyroid nodule (not recorded which). Some clones in this sample may be carry-over from other donors' samples.

At least ten counts were recorded for this clone. The rearrangement joins TRBV5-4 to TRBJ2-7; D may be TRBD1 (6 bases). The CDR3 extends over 15 amino acids. Germline values: CDR1 SGHNT, CDR2 YYREEE (reference sequence). Trimming removed 2 bases from V and 6 bases from J, with 18 bases in between. Here the CDR3 reads CASSFGDRFRSEQYF. DNA of the CDR3: TGTGCCAGCAGCTTTGGCGACAGGTTCCGCAGCGAGCAGTACTTC.

This clone has a count of ten or more. Other DNA variants within this sample encode the same CDR3. The chain uses TRBV10-3 and TRBJ1-2; 9 bases line up with TRBD1. The V gene's germline CDR1 is ENHRY and CDR2 SYGVKD. The CDR3 totals 16 residues. Germline trimming cut 11 bases from V and 2 bases from J; bases unmatched to any gene: 15. Here the CDR3 DNA reads TGTGCCTTACGTCCCGGGACAGGGTCCGAGAACTATGGCTACACCTTC. Translating it yields CALRPGTGSENYGYTF.

This clone was observed many times. The gene calls are TRBV7-6 and TRBJ2-1, with 15 bases fitting TRBD2. The CDR3 has 16 residues. The trim removed 5 bases at V and 6 bases at J, leaving 5 bases unmatched. CDR1 and CDR2 from the germline V gene are SGHVS and FNYEAQ. In nucleotides, the CDR3 is TGTGCCAGCAGCCCACCGGGACTAGCGGGGGGCAATGAGCAGTTCTTC. Amino acid sequence: CASSPPGLAGGNEQFF.

On this clone: An end of the junction does not agree with germline; a read error may underlie this. The V and J genes are TRBV5-1 and TRBJ2-7; D is unresolved. Germline loops: CDR1 SGHRS, CDR2 YFSETQ. The CDR3 contains 12 residues. CDR3 DNA sequence: TGCTCCAGCAGCTTGCGGACGGCAACGCAGTACTTC. Translated, it gives CSSSLRTATQYF.

This clone has ten or more counts. The rearrangement links TRBV9 to TRBJ2-6; the match to TRBD2 covers 10 bases. Germline loops: CDR1 SGDLS, CDR2 YYNGEE. This CDR3 is built from 17 residues. Trimming took 2 bases from V and 0 from J; bases not matched to a gene: 2. CDR3: CASSVTSGNSGANVLTF. In DNA, the CDR3 is TGTGCCAGCAGCGTCACTAGCGGGAACTCTGGGGCCAACGTCCTGACTTTC. The complete variable domain, with remaining parts taken from reference TRBV9 and TRBJ2-6, reads DSGVTQTPKHLITATGQRVTLRCSPRSGDLSVYWYQQSLDQGLQFLIQYYNGEERAKGNILERFSAQQFPDLHSELNLSSLELGDSALYFCASSVTSGNSGANVLTFGAGSRLTVL.

In its sample, this clone was seen many times. This sequence joins TRBV19 and TRBJ2-1; 11 nucleotides match TRBD2. The germline gives CDR1 LNHDA, CDR2 SQIVND (reference sequence). The CDR3 loop spans 13 amino acids. The V gene end was trimmed by 7 bases and the J gene end by 8 bases; junction bases not matched to a gene: 4. Here the CDR3 DNA reads TGTGCCAGTAAACTAGCGGGAGTCTATGAGCAGTTCTTC. This translates into CASKLAGVYEQFF.

Concerning this clone: A read error may produce the germline difference seen at one junction end. CDR3 loop: CVSSLGRGLSNEKLFF. CDR3 bases: TGTGTCAGCAGCTTAGGCAGGGGGCTTTCTAATGAAAAACTGTTTTTT. The chain couples TRBV11-2 to TRBJ1-4; 8 bases line up with TRBD1. The CDR3 contains 16 residues. The germline V gene encodes CDR1 SGHAT and CDR2 FQNNGV.

This clone was detected ten times or more. V is TRBV4-2 and J is TRBJ2-2; maybe TRBD1 (5 bases). Looked up from germline, CDR1 is LGHNA and CDR2 is YNFKEQ. Trimming removed 1 base from V and 1 base from J, with 7 bases in between. The CDR3 consists of 15 residues. As DNA, the CDR3 is TGTGCCAGCAGCCAAGTCCAGGGGAACACCGGGGAGCTGTTTTTT. Translated: CASSQVQGNTGELFF.

In this sample, this clone turned up many times. This sequence joins TRBV6-1 and TRBJ1-1; D is possibly TRBD1 (6 bases). V was clipped by 6 bases and J by 7 bases, with 15 bases between them. The CDR3 runs to 13 residues. From germline, CDR1 is MNHNS and CDR2 SASEGT. Written as DNA, the CDR3 is TGTGCCAGCAGGGGGAGTGGACAGTTTGAAGCTTTCTTT. Protein sequence: CASRGSGQFEAFF.

The chain combines TRBV20-1 with TRBJ1-3; 10 positions agree with TRBD1. The germline CDR1 and CDR2 sequences are DFQATT and SNEGSKA (reference sequence). The CDR3 is 15 amino acids. V lost 2 bases and J lost 7; bases outside the gene matches: 8. DNA for the CDR3: TGCAGTGCTAGAACCGGGACAGGGGTGGAGAACACCATATATTTT. Translated: CSARTGTGVENTIYF.

This clone was counted ten times or more. This chain connects TRBV20-1 to TRBJ1-2; D perhaps matches TRBD1 (5 bases). The germline V gene has CDR1 DFQATT and CDR2 SNEGSKA (reference sequence). The CDR3 consists of 15 residues. V dropped 7 bases and J dropped 4 bases, with 22 bases sitting between them. CDR3 nucleotide sequence: TGCAGTGTGGAGAGTACGAGGGTGAGGGGCTATGGCTACACCTTC. This codes for CSVESTRVRGYGYTF.

There are many counts of this clone. CDR3 sequence reads: CASSGRLGVETQYF. The DNA for the CDR3 is TGTGCCAGCAGCGGAAGACTAGGGGTGGAGACCCAGTACTTC. The chain carries TRBV13 and TRBJ2-5; D possibly corresponds to TRBD2 (6 bases). Trimming shortened V by 5 bases and J by 5 bases, and 15 bases separated the two germline ends. The CDR3 length is 14 residues. Germline lookup yields CDR1 PRHDT and CDR2 FYEKMQ (reference sequence).

There are a few counts of this clone. The CDR3 nucleotides are TGTGCCACCAGCAAAGCAAGTAACACTGAAGCTTTCTTT. Translating gives CATSKASNTEAFF. The chain couples TRBV15 to TRBJ1-1; D ambiguous. Trimming took 4 bases from V and 2 from J, leaving 8 bases between them. From germline, CDR1 is LNHNV and CDR2 YYDKDF (reference sequence). CDR3 size: 13 residues.

In this sample, this clone turned up a few times. The chain is built from TRBV24-1 and TRBJ2-3; the match to TRBD2 covers 14 bases. The CDR3 consists of 15 residues. Germline V gene sequence: CDR1 KGHDR, CDR2 SFDVKD. V was clipped by 4 bases and J by 7 bases; unmatched bases: 3. CDR3 sequence: CATSDRLAGGNTQYF. The CDR3 DNA is TGTGCCACCAGTGACCGACTAGCGGGAGGGAATACGCAGTATTTT.

This clone has more than one count but fewer than ten. Just one base apart from a much larger clone, this may be a read error. The CDR3 region has the DNA TGTGCCAGCGGCCTGGACCGTCAGTACTTC. Translating it yields CASGLDRQYF. The chain is built from TRBV6-1 and TRBJ2-5; D remains ambiguous. V dropped 8 bases and J dropped 11 bases, with 12 bases sitting between them. The CDR3 runs to 10 residues. Germline lookup yields CDR1 MNHNS and CDR2 SASEGT.

This clone is categorized as medium-sized. The chain has TRBV5-1 and TRBJ1-1; 7 positions agree with TRBD1. The junction had 8 bases not matched to a gene; V was cut back by 0 bases and J by 0 bases. This CDR3 is built from 17 residues. Germline values: CDR1 SGHRS, CDR2 YFSETQ. The CDR3 DNA reads as TGCGCCAGCAGCTTGGGCCCCTTACAGGGGTTGAACACTGAAGCTTTCTTT. Translating gives CASSLGPLQGLNTEAFF. The full variable domain, completed using reference TRBV5-1 and TRBJ1-1, is KAGVTQTPRYLIKTRGQQVTLSCSPISGHRSVSWYQQTPGQGLQFLFEYFSETQRNKGNFPGRFSGRQFSNSRSEMNVSTLELGDSALYLCASSLGPLQGLNTEAFFGQGTRLTVV.

This clone has at least ten counts. This sequence joins TRBV25-1 and TRBJ2-1, with D tentatively TRBD1 or TRBD2 (6 bases each). Trimming left V 7 bases short and J 8 bases short, with 18 bases between. Looked up from germline, CDR1 is MGHDK and CDR2 is SYGVNS. The CDR3 sequence is 14 residues long. CDR3 loop: CASTAPRGPYEQFF. CDR3 nucleotides: TGTGCCAGCACCGCCCCCCGGGGGCCCTATGAGCAGTTCTTC. Variable domain in full (rest from reference TRBV25-1 and TRBJ2-1): EADIYQTPRYLVIGTGKKITLECSQTMGHDKMYWYQQDPGMELHLIHYSYGVNSTEKGDLSSESTVSRIRTEHFPLTLESARPSHTSQYLCASTAPRGPYEQFFGPGTRLTVL.

This clone was seen repeatedly, ten times or more. The gene calls are TRBV6-1 and TRBJ1-1, with TRBD1 matching 7 bases. The CDR3 sequence is 15 residues long. From germline, CDR1 is MNHNS and CDR2 SASEGT. With 4 bases clipped from V and 5 bases from J, the junction kept 10 bases outside the gene matches. The CDR3 DNA reads TGTGCCAGCAGTGTCCTTTCACAGGGGTCTACTGAAGCTTTCTTT. Its translation is CASSVLSQGSTEAFF.

This clone was recorded many times. This chain links TRBV19 with TRBJ2-2, with D uncertain. Germline V gene data show CDR1 as LNHDA and CDR2 as SQIVND (reference sequence). V shed 4 bases and J shed 6 bases, with 6 bases lying between them. The CDR3 contains 12 residues. The DNA for the CDR3 is TGTGCCAGTAGTAAATTCGCCGGGGAGCTGTTTTTT. Encoded protein: CASSKFAGELFF. The complete variable domain, with remaining parts taken from reference TRBV19 and TRBJ2-2, reads DGGITQSPKYLFRKEGQNVTLSCEQNLNHDAMYWYRQDPGQGLRLIYYSQIVNDFQKGDIAEGYSVSREKKESFPLTVTSAQKNPTAFYLCASSKFAGELFFGEGSRLTVL.

This clone was detected only once. The chain joins TRBV11-2 to TRBJ1-1, with D tentatively TRBD1 (6 bases). The CDR3 runs 15 residues. V was shortened by 0 bases and J by 2 bases, with 10 bases between the two germline ends. CDR1 and CDR2 from the germline V gene are SGHAT and FQNNGV. The chain's CDR3 is CASSLERGGNTEAFF. In DNA form, the CDR3 reads TGTGCCAGCAGCTTAGAGAGGGGGGGAAACACTGAAGCTTTCTTT.

This clone was detected many times. V usage is TRBV12-3 or TRBV12-4 and J usage is TRBJ2-5; TRBD1 aligns across 7 bases. The CDR3 contains 17 residues. The V and J ends lost 5 bases and 2 bases, in that order; junction bases with no gene match: 14. CDR3 bases: TGTGCCAGCAGTCAGATTCGGGACAGCAGATCTCAAGAGACCCAGTACTTC. It yields the protein CASSQIRDSRSQETQYF.

Turning to this clone: A read error is likely, as this CDR3 ends without the conserved phenylalanine or tryptophan. The gene calls are TRBV28 and TRBJ2-7; a possible D gene is TRBD2 (5 bases). Germline CDR1 is MDHEN and CDR2 is SYDVKM. The CDR3 extends over 15 amino acids. With 3 bases removed from V and 3 bases from J, the gap between germline ends came to 15 bases. The CDR3 DNA reads as TGTGCCAGCAGTTTGGCAATTGGACTGTTCTACGAGCAGTACCTC. Protein product: CASSLAIGLFYEQYL.

This clone showed up just a few times. V usage is TRBV2 and J usage is TRBJ2-7, with TRBD2 as a possible D gene (5 bases). In germline, CDR1 is SNHLY, CDR2 FYNNEI. This CDR3 comprises 14 residues. Trimming stripped 7 bases from V and 3 bases from J, with 16 bases between. CDR3 DNA: TGTGCCAGCACACCAGAGGGTTGGTACTACGAGCAGTACTTC. Its protein is CASTPEGWYYEQYF.

Remarks on this clone: No conserved phenylalanine or tryptophan ends this CDR3, so it is likely a read error. The chain recombines TRBV28 with TRBJ2-2; D may correspond to TRBD1 or TRBD2 (5 bases each). There are 15 residues in the CDR3. Germline values: CDR1 MDHEN, CDR2 SYDVKM. CDR3 sequence reads: CVSTLGTLDTGELFL. For the CDR3, the DNA is TGTGTCAGCACCCTAGGGACGTTGGACACCGGGGAGCTGTTTTTA.

At least ten counts were recorded for this clone. The CDR3 DNA is TGCGCCAGCCGGGACAGGGGCTACGAGCAGTACTTC. Translation gives CASRDRGYEQYF. The chain joins TRBV10-2 to TRBJ2-7; 10 bases are a match to TRBD1. The V gene end was trimmed by 8 bases and the J gene end by 3 bases; junction bases not matched to a gene: 1. The CDR3 has 12 residues. CDR1 WSHSY and CDR2 SAAADI come from the germline V gene.

This clone came up many times. J is TRBJ2-2 and V is TRBV20-1; the match to TRBD2 covers 7 bases. V shed 5 bases and J 6 bases; nucleotides not matched to a gene: 12. The length of the CDR3 is 15 residues. Germline-derived CDR1 and CDR2 are DFQATT and SNEGSKA (reference sequence). The CDR3: CSAEPGGPWPGELFF. CDR3 bases: TGCAGTGCTGAGCCGGGGGGTCCATGGCCCGGGGAGCTGTTTTTT.

This clone has just a few counts. In DNA, the CDR3 is TGTGCCAGTAGTATAAATGGGGGTAGGGGCTACACCTTC. This translates into CASSINGGRGYTF. V and J are TRBV19 and TRBJ1-2; tentatively, D is TRBD1 (5 bases). The CDR3 spans 13 residues. The germline V and J ends were trimmed by 2 bases and 8 bases, with 12 bases remaining between them. In germline, CDR1 is LNHDA, CDR2 SQIVND (reference sequence).

This clone was observed at least ten times. A clone one base away is much larger, so this may be a read error. The chain has TRBV6-2 or TRBV6-3 and TRBJ2-7, with D unclear. This CDR3 comprises 14 residues. CDR1 and CDR2 from the germline V gene are MNHEY and SVGEGT. CDR3 sequence: CASSYSASSYGQYF. The DNA for the CDR3 is TGTGCCAGCAGTTACTCGGCCAGCTCCTACGGGCAGTACTTC.

Comments on this clone: A junction boundary mismatches the germline segment, possibly from a read error. The J gene is TRBJ2-4, the V gene TRBV11-2, with 7 bases matching TRBD1. Germline V gene sequence: CDR1 SGHAT, CDR2 FQNNGV. The length of the CDR3 is 14 residues. For the CDR3, the DNA is TGTGCCAGCAGCTTATGGGAAGGGGGCGACATTCTGTACTTC. Its protein product is CASSLWEGGDILYF.

This clone was observed many times. The rearrangement links TRBV28 to TRBJ1-3; D might be TRBD1 (5 bases). CDR3 length: 14 amino acids. V lost 8 bases, J lost 7 bases, and 18 bases lay in between. The germline V gene has CDR1 MDHEN and CDR2 SYDVKM. CDR3 sequence: CASHAGAFGNTIYF. The CDR3 DNA sequence: TGTGCCAGCCATGCCGGGGCCTTCGGCAACACCATATATTTT. Complete variable domain (other parts from reference TRBV28 and TRBJ1-3): DVKVTQSSRYLVKRTGEKVFLECVQDMDHENMFWYRQDPGLGLRLIYFSYDVKMKEKGDIPEGYSVSREKKERFSLILESASTNQTSMYLCASHAGAFGNTIYFGEGSWLTVV.

This clone came up many times. The chain uses TRBV24-1 and TRBJ2-1, with D perhaps TRBD2 (6 bases). Trimming stripped 1 base from V and 0 bases from J, with 9 bases between. The germline CDR1 and CDR2 sequences are KGHDR and SFDVKD. This CDR3 contains 16 residues. The CDR3 here is CATSDFDGSSYNEQFF. The CDR3 region has the DNA TGTGCCACCAGTGATTTCGACGGGAGCTCCTACAATGAGCAGTTCTTC.

With regard to this clone: One base away lies a much larger clone, so this may be a sequencing read error. Within the sample, other DNA sequences also encode this same CDR3. This chain joins TRBV3-1 and TRBJ1-3; D unclear. The CDR3 is made up of 15 amino acids. CDR1 LGHDT and CDR2 YNNKEL come from the germline V gene (reference sequence). The CDR3 coding sequence is TGTGCCAGCAGCCCCGGACTACACTCTGGAAACACAATATATTTT. Protein product: CASSPGLHSGNTIYF.